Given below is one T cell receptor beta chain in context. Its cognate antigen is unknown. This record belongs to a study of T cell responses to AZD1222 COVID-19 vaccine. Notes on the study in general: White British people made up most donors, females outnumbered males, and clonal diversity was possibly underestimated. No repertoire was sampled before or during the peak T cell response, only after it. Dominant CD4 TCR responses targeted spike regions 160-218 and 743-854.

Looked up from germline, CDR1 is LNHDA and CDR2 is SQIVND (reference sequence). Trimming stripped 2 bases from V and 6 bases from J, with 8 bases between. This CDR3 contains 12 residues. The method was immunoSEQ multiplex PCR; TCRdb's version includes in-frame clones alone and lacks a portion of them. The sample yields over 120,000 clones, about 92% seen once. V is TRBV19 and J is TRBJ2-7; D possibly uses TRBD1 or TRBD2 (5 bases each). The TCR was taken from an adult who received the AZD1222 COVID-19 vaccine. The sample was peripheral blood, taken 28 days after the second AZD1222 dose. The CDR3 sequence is CASSIYGGEQYF. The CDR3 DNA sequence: TGTGCCAGTAGTATATATGGGGGCGAGCAGTACTTC.